Sequencing of this T cell receptor beta chain was carried out in a study of PD-L1 blockade in urothelial cancer. About the study: Males with bladder-origin urothelial cancer made up about 85% of the 29 patients. Specimens of blood held a median count of about 140,000 T cells.

V trimming: 4 bases; J trimming: 6 bases; junction bases outside the gene matches: 3. Germline CDR1 SGHNT, CDR2 YYREEE (reference sequence). The CDR3 loop spans 13 amino acids. The patients' disease, urothelial carcinoma, was locally advanced or metastatic. Synthetic spike-ins, TCR analog templates, were added into each PCR. Some clones are missing from TCRdb's copy, which holds only in-frame ones; the method was immunoSEQ multiplex PCR. The repertoire holds 27,000 or so clones, around 86% seen once, with less than 2% in the top ten. The sequence was obtained from a man aged 45-60 years with urothelial cancer. The sample consisted of PBMCs, taken around atezolizumab (anti-PD-L1) treatment. This chain links TRBV5-4 with TRBJ1-2; 10 nucleotides match TRBD1. CDR3 coding DNA: TGTGCCAGCAGCCGGGACAGGGGAAATGGCTACACCTTC. It yields the protein CASSRDRGNGYTF.